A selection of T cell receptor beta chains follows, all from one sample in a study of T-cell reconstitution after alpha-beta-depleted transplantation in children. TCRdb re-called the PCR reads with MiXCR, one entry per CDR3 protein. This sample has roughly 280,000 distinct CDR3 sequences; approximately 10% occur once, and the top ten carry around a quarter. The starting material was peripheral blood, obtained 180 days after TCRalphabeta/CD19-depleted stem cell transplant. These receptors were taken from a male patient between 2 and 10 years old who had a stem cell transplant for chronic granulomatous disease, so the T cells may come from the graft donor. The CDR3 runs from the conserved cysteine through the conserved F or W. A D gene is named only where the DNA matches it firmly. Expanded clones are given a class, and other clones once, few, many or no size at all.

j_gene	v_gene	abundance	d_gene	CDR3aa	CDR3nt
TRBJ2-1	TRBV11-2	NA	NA	CASSPTRVGWDEQFF	TGTGCCAGCAGTCCCACCCGGGTCGGCTGGGATGAGCAGTTCTTC
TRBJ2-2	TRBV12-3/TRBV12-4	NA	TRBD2	CTSSGDKAGVRNTGELFF	TGTACCAGCAGTGGGGACAAAGCGGGAGTAAGGAACACCGGGGAGCTGTTTTTT
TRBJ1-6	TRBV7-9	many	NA	CASSLATPNNSPLHF	TGTGCCAGCAGCTTAGCGACACCAAATAATTCACCCCTCCACTTT
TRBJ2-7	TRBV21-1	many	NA	CASRKTLRSSYEQYF	TGTGCCAGCAGGAAGACTCTGCGAAGCTCCTACGAGCAGTACTTC
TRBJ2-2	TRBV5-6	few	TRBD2	CASRLIAGGTGELFF	TGTGCCAGCAGGCTCATAGCGGGAGGCACCGGGGAGCTGTTTTTT
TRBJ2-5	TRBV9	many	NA	CASSVGGGLQETQYF	TGTGCCAGCAGCGTAGGAGGGGGACTACAAGAGACCCAGTACTTC
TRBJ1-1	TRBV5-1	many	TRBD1	CASSSGGTGGPSTEAFF	TGCGCCAGCAGCTCTGGTGGGACAGGGGGCCCGTCCACTGAAGCTTTCTTT
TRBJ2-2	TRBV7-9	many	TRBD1	CASSSGDRGDHRRELFF	TGTGCCAGCAGCTCTGGTGACAGGGGGGACCACCGGAGGGAGCTGTTTTTT
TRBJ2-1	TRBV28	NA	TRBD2	CASSLHPSGGGLNEQFF	TGTGCCAGCAGTTTACACCCAAGCGGGGGGGGCCTTAATGAGCAGTTCTTC
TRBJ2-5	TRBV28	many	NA	CASKSLRDMKGETQYF	TGTGCCAGCAAAAGCTTGAGAGATATGAAGGGAGAGACCCAGTACTTC
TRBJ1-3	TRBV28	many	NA	CASSPTGWSGNTIYF	TGTGCCAGCAGTCCTACAGGGTGGTCGGGAAACACCATATATTTT